These 11 T cell receptor beta chains came from one sample sequenced in a study of CD4+ T cells in melanoma. Measured with immunoSEQ multiplex PCR; TCRdb has only the in-frame clones, and not every one. Of roughly 52,000 clones in the sample, almost 70% were seen once. The specimen sequenced was tumor tissue. These receptors were obtained from a human donor with melanoma.

The rearrangement joins TRBV2 to TRBJ2-7; D is possibly TRBD2 (6 bases). CDR1 is SNHLY, CDR2 FYNNEI, per germline. V was pared by 6 bases and J by 4 bases, with 16 bases between. This CDR3 has 14 amino acids. The CDR3 is CASREFPAGYEQYF. The CDR3, as DNA: TGTGCCAGCAGGGAGTTTCCGGCGGGGTACGAGCAGTACTTC.

The chain couples TRBV27 to TRBJ1-2, with 9 bases identical to TRBD1. Unmatched junction bases numbered 2, after V lost 2 bases and J lost 4 bases. The CDR3 has 14 amino acids. Per germline, CDR1 MNHEY and CDR2 SMNVEV (reference sequence). The CDR3 here is CASSLQQGAYGYTF. The CDR3 DNA follows: TGTGCCAGCAGTTTACAACAGGGGGCCTATGGCTACACCTTC.

This sequence joins TRBV10-3 and TRBJ2-1, with 7 bases that match TRBD2. Germline-derived CDR1 and CDR2 are ENHRY and SYGVKD. After removal of 2 bases from V and 5 bases from J, the junction contained 0 bases not matched to a gene. This CDR3 has 13 amino acids. CDR3 sequence (DNA): TGTGCCATCAGTGAGGCGGGGGACAATGAGCAGTTCTTC. Its translation is CAISEAGDNEQFF.

This clone was seen ten or more times. This CDR3 is CASSSMTGTSLKTEAFF. The CDR3 DNA is TGCGCCAGCAGCTCCATGACAGGGACGTCCCTAAAGACTGAAGCTTTCTTT. The rearrangement joins TRBV5-1 to TRBJ1-1, with 7 bases fitting TRBD1. V lost 3 bases and J lost 5; bases outside the gene matches: 16. CDR1 and CDR2 from the germline V gene are SGHRS and YFSETQ. The CDR3 is made up of 17 amino acids.

The CDR3 sequence is CASSFPVTEAFF. In DNA, the CDR3 is TGTGCCAGCAGCTTCCCGGTCACTGAAGCTTTCTTT. V usage is TRBV7-2 and J usage is TRBJ1-1; D not resolved. Germline loops: CDR1 SGHTA, CDR2 FQGNSA. The CDR3 runs 12 residues. V dropped 3 bases and J dropped 4 bases, with 6 bases sitting between them. Combining the CDR3 with reference TRBV7-2 and TRBJ1-1 gives the whole variable domain GAGVSQSPSNKVTEKGKDVELRCDPISGHTALYWYRQSLGQGLEFLIYFQGNSAPDKSGLPSDRFSAERTGGSVSTLTIQRTQQEDSAVYLCASSFPVTEAFFGQGTRLTVV.

The chain recombines TRBV6-1 with TRBJ2-7; D not resolved. V shed 2 bases and J shed 3 bases, with 8 bases lying between them. CDR1 is MNHNS, CDR2 SASEGT, per germline. This CDR3 is 13 amino acids long. CDR3 bases: TGTGCCAGCAGTGAAACCCCCGACTACGAGCAGTACTTC. It specifies CASSETPDYEQYF.

The V gene is TRBV7-8, the J gene TRBJ1-5, with TRBD1 as a possible D gene (6 bases). The V gene's germline CDR1 is SGHVS and CDR2 FQNEAQ. CDR3 size: 16 residues. Trimming removed 4 bases from V and 1 base from J, with 14 bases in between. CDR3 residues: CASSSLGGLSNQPQHF. The CDR3 DNA is TGTGCCAGCAGCTCACTAGGGGGGCTGAGCAATCAGCCCCAGCATTTT.

CDR3 in DNA: TGTGCCAGCAGCTTGCGGTACAATGAGCAGTTCTTC. It yields the protein CASSLRYNEQFF. The V call is TRBV5-6, the J call TRBJ2-1; no clear D gene. Trimming pared 1 base from V and 4 bases from J, leaving 3 bases between. CDR1 SGHDT and CDR2 YYEEEE come from the germline V gene. This CDR3 has 12 residues.

The DNA of the CDR3 is TGCGCCAGCAGCCTTGGTTCCTCCGGGGAGCTGTTTTTT. Amino acid sequence: CASSLGSSGELFF. The rearrangement joins TRBV4-1 to TRBJ2-2; D gene uncertain. V lost 4 bases and J lost 6, with 9 bases in between. Looked up from germline, CDR1 is MGHRA and CDR2 is YSYEKL. The CDR3 runs to 13 residues.

J is TRBJ2-4 and V is TRBV9; D may be TRBD2 (6 bases). Germline V gene data show CDR1 as SGDLS and CDR2 as YYNGEE. CDR3 length equals 15 residues. The germline V and J ends were trimmed by 3 bases and 7 bases, with 17 bases remaining between them. CDR3 sequence (DNA): TGTGCCAGCAGCGCATCCGGGACTGGGGTGAACATTCAGTACTTC. Its translation: CASSASGTGVNIQYF.

This sequence joins TRBV11-2 and TRBJ2-5; possibly TRBD2 for D (7 bases). CDR1 is SGHAT, CDR2 FQNNGV, per germline. The V end lost 7 bases, the J end lost 3 bases, and 21 bases lay between the germline ends. This CDR3 region has 16 residues. CDR3 sequence: CASIRGGTTTKETQYF. CDR3 nucleotides: TGTGCCAGCATTAGAGGGGGGACTACGACTAAAGAGACCCAGTACTTC. Full variable domain (rest looked up from reference TRBV11-2 and TRBJ2-5): EAGVAQSPRYKIIEKRQSVAFWCNPISGHATLYWYQQILGQGPKLLIQFQNNGVVDDSQLPKDRFSAERLKGVDSTLKIQPAKLEDSAVYLCASIRGGTTTKETQYFGPGTRLLVL.